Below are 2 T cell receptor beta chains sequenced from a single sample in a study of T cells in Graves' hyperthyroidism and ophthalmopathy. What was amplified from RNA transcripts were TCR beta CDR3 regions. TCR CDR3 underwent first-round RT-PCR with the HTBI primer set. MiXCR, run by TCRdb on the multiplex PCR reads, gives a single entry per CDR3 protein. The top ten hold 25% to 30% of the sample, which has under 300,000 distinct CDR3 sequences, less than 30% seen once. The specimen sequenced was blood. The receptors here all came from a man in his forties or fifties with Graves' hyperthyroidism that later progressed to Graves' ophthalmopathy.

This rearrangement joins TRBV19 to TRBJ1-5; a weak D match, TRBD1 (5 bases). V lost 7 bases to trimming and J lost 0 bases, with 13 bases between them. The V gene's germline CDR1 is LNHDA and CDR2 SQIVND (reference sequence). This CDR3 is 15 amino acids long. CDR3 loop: CASIRDVHSNQPQHF. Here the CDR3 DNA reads TGTGCCAGTATCCGGGACGTCCATAGCAATCAGCCCCAGCATTTT.

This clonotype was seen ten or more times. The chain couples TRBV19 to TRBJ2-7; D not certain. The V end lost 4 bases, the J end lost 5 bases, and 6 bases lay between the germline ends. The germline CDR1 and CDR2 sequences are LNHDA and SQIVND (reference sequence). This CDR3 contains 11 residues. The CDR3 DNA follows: TGTGCCAGTAGTAGGCGTGACGAGCAGTACTTC. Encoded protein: CASSRRDEQYF.